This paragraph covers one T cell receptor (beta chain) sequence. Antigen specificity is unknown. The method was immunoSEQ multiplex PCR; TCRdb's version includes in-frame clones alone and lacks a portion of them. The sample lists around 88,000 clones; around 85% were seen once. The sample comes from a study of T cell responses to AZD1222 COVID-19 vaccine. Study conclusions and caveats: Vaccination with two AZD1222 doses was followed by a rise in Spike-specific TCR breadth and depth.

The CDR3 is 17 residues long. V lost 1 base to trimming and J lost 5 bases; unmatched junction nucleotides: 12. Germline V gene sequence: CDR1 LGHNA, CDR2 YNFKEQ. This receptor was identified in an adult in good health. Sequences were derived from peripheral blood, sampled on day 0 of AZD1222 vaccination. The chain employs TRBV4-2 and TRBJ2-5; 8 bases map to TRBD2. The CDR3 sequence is CASSQVRSGGSGETQYF. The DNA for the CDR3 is TGTGCCAGCAGCCAAGTTAGATCGGGAGGGAGTGGGGAGACCCAGTACTTC.